These T cell receptor beta chains were read from a single sample in a study of blood T cell repertoires in COVID-19. The data were produced by immunoSEQ multiplex PCR, yet TCRdb's version contains in-frame clones alone and is incomplete. The table has 150,000 to 200,000 clones, around nine tenths seen once. Sequenced material: peripheral blood. These receptors came from a woman in her sixties or seventies with COVID-19, enrolled during active disease. Both conserved end residues are part of each CDR3. The D gene is left open where the match is weak. Clone size is given for some rows only: seen once, a few or many times, or a class if the clone is expanded.

size,D,J,V,CDR3,DNA
NA,NA,TRBJ2-2,TRBV5-8,CASSFRVFGTGELFF,TGTGCCAGCAGCTTCCGGGTTTTTGGGACCGGGGAGCTGTTTTTT
NA,NA,TRBJ2-7,TRBV6-1,CASSESGGEGYEQYF,TGTGCCAGCAGTGAATCCGGGGGAGAAGGGTACGAGCAGTACTTC
once,TRBD1,TRBJ1-2,TRBV4-1,CASSNTGTATLNYGYTF,TGCGCCAGCAGCAATACCGGGACAGCGACTCTTAACTATGGCTACACCTTC
NA,TRBD1,TRBJ1-2,TRBV29-1,CSARIQGAGGYTF,TGCAGCGCCCGTATTCAGGGGGCCGGGGGCTACACCTTC
NA,NA,TRBJ1-5,TRBV2,CASNRGNQPQHF,TGTGCCAGCAACAGGGGCAATCAGCCCCAGCATTTT
NA,NA,TRBJ1-3,TRBV5-1,CASSFAGTGRGNTIYF,TGCGCCAGCAGCTTTGCGGGGACCGGGCGTGGAAACACCATATATTTT
NA,NA,TRBJ1-6,TRBV2,CASSRTETDSPLHF,TGTGCCAGCAGTAGGACAGAGACGGATTCACCCCTCCACTTT
NA,TRBD1,TRBJ2-5,TRBV30,CAWRLPGQKQETQYF,TGTGCCTGGAGATTACCGGGACAGAAACAAGAGACCCAGTACTTC
once,TRBD1,TRBJ2-7,TRBV7-9,CASSYLTTGQTYEQYF,TGTGCCAGCAGCTACCTAACGACAGGGCAGACCTACGAGCAGTACTTC
NA,NA,TRBJ1-2,TRBV30,CAWSGARGYTF,TGTGCCTGGTCAGGGGCTCGGGGCTACACCTTC
NA,TRBD2,TRBJ2-3,TRBV11-1,CASSSGLAGGTDTQYF,TGTGCCAGCAGCTCGGGACTAGCGGGGGGGACAGATACGCAGTATTTT
NA,TRBD2,TRBJ2-5,TRBV7-2,CASSLRLATQETQYF,TGTGCCAGCAGCTTACGACTAGCGACCCAAGAGACCCAGTACTTC
NA,TRBD1,TRBJ1-1,TRBV7-6,CASSGTGVQDTEAFF,TGTGCCAGCAGCGGGACAGGGGTTCAGGACACTGAAGCTTTCTTT
NA,NA,TRBJ1-4,TRBV5-1,CASSLQGYGEKLFF,TGCGCCAGCAGCTTGCAGGGGTATGGCGAAAAACTGTTTTTT
NA,TRBD2,TRBJ2-5,TRBV4-2,CASSQGGTSGGYQETQYF,TGTGCCAGCAGCCAAGGGGGCACTAGCGGGGGATACCAAGAGACCCAGTACTTC
NA,NA,TRBJ1-5,TRBV19,CASMGGSLGANQPQHF,TGTGCCAGTATGGGGGGATCCCTCGGCGCCAATCAGCCCCAGCATTTT
NA,TRBD2,TRBJ2-7,TRBV7-6,CASSLTSGETYEQYF,TGTGCCAGCAGCCTGACTAGCGGGGAGACCTACGAGCAGTACTTC
NA,TRBD1,TRBJ1-2,TRBV28,CASRSQGANYGYTF,TGTGCCAGCAGGTCACAGGGGGCCAACTATGGCTACACCTTC
NA,NA,TRBJ2-7,TRBV11-1,CASSSGNSVGFEQYF,TGTGCCAGCAGCTCGGGAAACAGCGTAGGCTTCGAGCAGTACTTC
NA,NA,TRBJ1-3,TRBV18,CASSPPQLGLSGNTIYF,TGTGCCAGCTCACCACCGCAGCTGGGCCTCTCTGGAAACACCATATATTTT
NA,NA,TRBJ1-6,TRBV28,CASSLSGHNNSPLHF,TGTGCCAGCAGTTTATCGGGACACAATAATTCACCCCTCCACTTT
NA,NA,TRBJ1-2,TRBV23-1,CASSQPLDRYYGYTF,TGCGCCAGCAGTCAGCCCCTCGACAGATACTATGGCTACACCTTC
NA,TRBD2,TRBJ2-3,TRBV29-1,CSVETSGVGTDTQYF,TGCAGCGTTGAGACTAGCGGGGTCGGCACAGATACGCAGTATTTT
once,TRBD2,TRBJ2-1,TRBV4-1,CASSQGLGLAGVNEQFF,TGCGCCAGCAGCCAGGGTCTCGGACTAGCGGGGGTCAATGAGCAGTTCTTC
NA,TRBD1,TRBJ1-6,TRBV6-4,CASSRDSTYNSPLHF,TGTGCCAGCTCACGGGACAGCACTTATAATTCACCCCTCCACTTT
NA,TRBD1,TRBJ1-4,TRBV7-9,CASSLGDRDNEKLFF,TGTGCCAGCAGCTTGGGGGACAGGGATAATGAAAAACTGTTTTTT
NA,TRBD1,TRBJ2-5,TRBV28,CASSSYRGPGETQYF,TGTGCCAGCAGTTCGTACAGGGGGCCGGGGGAGACCCAGTACTTC
NA,NA,TRBJ2-3,TRBV27,CASSSPPRTDTQYF,TGTGCCAGCAGTTCTCCCCCCCGCACAGATACGCAGTATTTT
once,TRBD1,TRBJ1-1,TRBV4-1,CASSQPTGANTEAFF,TGCGCCAGCAGCCAACCAACAGGGGCGAACACTGAAGCTTTCTTT
NA,NA,TRBJ2-1,TRBV2,CASNAGTARHEQFF,TGTGCCAGCAACGCGGGGACGGCACGACATGAGCAGTTCTTC
NA,TRBD1,TRBJ1-4,TRBV11-2,CASSPLTGGSELFF,TGTGCCAGCAGCCCCCTGACAGGGGGCTCTGAACTGTTTTTT
many,TRBD1,TRBJ1-1,TRBV5-1,CASSPLGQGSIVTEAFF,TGCGCCAGCAGCCCATTAGGACAGGGTTCTATTGTCACTGAAGCTTTCTTT
NA,TRBD1,TRBJ1-2,TRBV28,CASSDRQGRNYGYTF,TGTGCCAGCAGTGACCGACAGGGACGGAACTATGGCTACACCTTC
NA,NA,TRBJ1-5,TRBV6-5,CASSYSKSHLQPQHF,TGTGCCAGCAGTTACTCGAAGTCTCACCTACAGCCCCAGCATTTT
NA,NA,TRBJ1-2,TRBV28,CASSTSGTQVYGYTF,TGTGCCAGCAGTACCTCCGGGACACAAGTCTATGGCTACACCTTC
NA,TRBD1,TRBJ1-2,TRBV28,CASSQGVFNYGYTF,TGTGCCAGCAGTCAGGGGGTTTTTAACTATGGCTACACCTTC
NA,NA,TRBJ2-5,TRBV19,CASSIGDWTERRQETQYF,TGTGCCAGTAGTATTGGAGATTGGACCGAAAGGAGGCAAGAGACCCAGTACTTC
once,TRBD2,TRBJ2-3,TRBV5-1,CASSPATSADTQYF,TGCGCCAGCAGCCCTGCGACTAGCGCAGATACGCAGTATTTT
NA,NA,TRBJ1-1,TRBV21-1,CASSKVPAQSYLNTEAFF,TGTGCCAGCAGCAAAGTCCCTGCCCAGTCTTATTTGAACACTGAAGCTTTCTTT
NA,TRBD2,TRBJ2-5,TRBV6-5,CASSYSFTSGRETQYF,TGTGCCAGCAGTTACTCCTTCACTAGCGGGAGGGAGACCCAGTACTTC
once,NA,TRBJ1-1,TRBV20-1,CIPGSEAFF,TGCATTCCAGGGTCTGAAGCTTTCTTT
NA,NA,TRBJ1-5,TRBV24-1,CATSDLPRQGINQPQHF,TGTGCCACCAGTGATTTACCGCGGCAGGGGATAAATCAGCCCCAGCATTTT
NA,NA,TRBJ2-5,TRBV14,CASSQWDIPQETQYF,TGTGCCAGCAGCCAATGGGACATCCCACAAGAGACCCAGTACTTC
NA,NA,TRBJ1-1,TRBV10-3,CAISESGGNTEAFF,TGTGCCATCAGTGAGTCCGGGGGGAACACTGAAGCTTTCTTT
NA,NA,TRBJ1-6,TRBV5-1,CASSLAVGDSPLHF,TGCGCCAGCAGCTTGGCCGTCGGGGATTCACCCCTCCACTTT